The 2 T cell receptor beta chains presented below share a single source sample, sequenced in a study of vaccination effects on CD4 cells after COVID-19. Within the ViraFEST assay, antigen-specific CD4+ T cells underwent expansion with viral peptide pools prior to sequencing. CD4+ T cell isolation took place after approximately 11 days of culture. According to the study, vaccine recipients showed no prior SARS-CoV-2 infection and negative nucleocapsid antibodies. These receptors lack a known antigen. Profiling relied on immunoSEQ multiplex PCR, and the TCRdb table lists in-frame clones only, not all of them. The sample includes some 60,000 clones, roughly four fifths of them seen just once. This material consisted of CD4+ T cells from PBMCs cultured with HCoV-NL63 spike peptides, taken before COVID-19 vaccination. These receptors were collected from a human donor who received a COVID-19 vaccine.

The rearrangement uses TRBV6-5 and TRBJ1-2; D unclear. Germline assignment: CDR1 MNHEY and CDR2 SVGAGI. The V gene lost 5 bases and the J gene lost 4 bases, with 11 bases spanning the gap. This CDR3 comprises 13 residues. The CDR3 region has the DNA TGTGCCAGCAGTCCCGCTCAGGCCTATGGCTACACCTTC. Protein product: CASSPAQAYGYTF.

V gene TRBV24-1 combines with J gene TRBJ2-3; TRBD1 is a possible D gene (5 bases). Germline CDR1 KGHDR, CDR2 SFDVKD. V gave up 0 bases and J gave up 2 bases, with 8 bases separating them. The CDR3 consists of 15 residues. CDR3 nucleotide sequence: TGTGCCACCAGTGATTTGTCGACAGACACAGATACGCAGTATTTT. Its translation is CATSDLSTDTDTQYF.